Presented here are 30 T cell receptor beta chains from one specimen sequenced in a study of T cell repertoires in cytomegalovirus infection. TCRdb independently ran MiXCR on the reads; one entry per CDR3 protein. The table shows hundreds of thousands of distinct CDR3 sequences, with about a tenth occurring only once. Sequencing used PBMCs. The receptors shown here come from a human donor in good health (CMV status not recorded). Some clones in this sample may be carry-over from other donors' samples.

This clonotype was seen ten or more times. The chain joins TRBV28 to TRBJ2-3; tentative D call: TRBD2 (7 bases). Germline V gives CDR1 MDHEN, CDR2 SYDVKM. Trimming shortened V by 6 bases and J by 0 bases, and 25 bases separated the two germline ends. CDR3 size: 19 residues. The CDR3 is CASRPGTNRDPSSTDTQYF. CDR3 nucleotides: TGTGCCAGCAGGCCCGGGACTAACAGGGACCCATCTAGCACAGATACGCAGTATTTT.

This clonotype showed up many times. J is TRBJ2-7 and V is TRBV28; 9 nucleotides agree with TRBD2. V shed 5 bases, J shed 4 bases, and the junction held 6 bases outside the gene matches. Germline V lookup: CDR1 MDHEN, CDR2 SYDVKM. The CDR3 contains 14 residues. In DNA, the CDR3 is TGTGCCAGCAGTGAACCGACTAGCGGATACGAGCAGTACGTC. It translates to CASSEPTSGYEQYV.

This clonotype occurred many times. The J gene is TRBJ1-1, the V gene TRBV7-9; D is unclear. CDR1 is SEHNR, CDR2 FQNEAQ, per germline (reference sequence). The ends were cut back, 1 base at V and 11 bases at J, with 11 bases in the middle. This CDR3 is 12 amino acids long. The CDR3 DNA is TGTGCCAGCAGCTTAGGGGGTTTAGCCGCTTTCTTT. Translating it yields CASSLGGLAAFF. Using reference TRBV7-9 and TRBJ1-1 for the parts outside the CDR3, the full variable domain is DTGVSQNPRHKITKRGQNVTFRCDPISEHNRLYWYRQTLGQGPEFLTYFQNEAQLEKSRLLSDRFSAERPKGSFSTLEIQRTEQGDSAMYLCASSLGGLAAFFGQGTRLTVV.

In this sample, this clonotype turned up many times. DNA of the CDR3: TGCAGTGCTAGGAAGGAGTCTGGTGGCTACACCTTC. Amino acid sequence: CSARKESGGYTF. The chain couples TRBV20-1 to TRBJ1-2; D is ambiguous. Germline V gene sequence: CDR1 DFQATT, CDR2 SNEGSKA (reference sequence). V was cut by 3 bases and J by 7 bases, with 12 bases left in between. The CDR3 runs to 12 residues.

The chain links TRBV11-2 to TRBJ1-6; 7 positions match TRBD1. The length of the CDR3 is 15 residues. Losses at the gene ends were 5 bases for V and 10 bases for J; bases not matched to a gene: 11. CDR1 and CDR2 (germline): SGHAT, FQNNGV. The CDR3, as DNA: TGTGCCAGCAGCCTCGGGACAGCTGTAGCGTCACCCCTCCACTTT. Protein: CASSLGTAVASPLHF.

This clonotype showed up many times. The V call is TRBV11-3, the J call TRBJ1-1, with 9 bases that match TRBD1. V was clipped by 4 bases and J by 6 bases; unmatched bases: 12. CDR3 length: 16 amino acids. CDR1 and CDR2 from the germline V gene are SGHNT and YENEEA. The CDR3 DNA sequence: TGTGCCAGCAGCTCTACCGGGACAGGGAACGGGGCTGAAGCTTTCTTT. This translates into CASSSTGTGNGAEAFF. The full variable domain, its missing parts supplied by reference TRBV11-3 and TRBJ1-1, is EAGVVQSPRYKIIEKKQPVAFWCNPISGHNTLYWYLQNLGQGPELLIRYENEEAVDDSQLPKDRFSAERLKGVDSTLKIQPAELGDSAVYLCASSSTGTGNGAEAFFGQGTRLTVV.

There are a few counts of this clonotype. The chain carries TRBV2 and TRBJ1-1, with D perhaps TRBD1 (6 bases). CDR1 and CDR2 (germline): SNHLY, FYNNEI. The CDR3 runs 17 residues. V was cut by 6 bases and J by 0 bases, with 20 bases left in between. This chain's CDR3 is CASRGTTPREVNTEAFF. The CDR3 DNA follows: TGTGCCAGCAGGGGGACAACTCCTCGGGAGGTGAACACTGAAGCTTTCTTT.

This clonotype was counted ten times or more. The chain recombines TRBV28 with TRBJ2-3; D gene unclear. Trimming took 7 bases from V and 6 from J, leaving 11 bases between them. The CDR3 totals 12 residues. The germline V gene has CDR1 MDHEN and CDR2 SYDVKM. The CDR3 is CASTRLEDTQYF. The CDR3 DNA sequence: TGTGCCAGCACCCGGTTGGAGGATACGCAGTATTTT.

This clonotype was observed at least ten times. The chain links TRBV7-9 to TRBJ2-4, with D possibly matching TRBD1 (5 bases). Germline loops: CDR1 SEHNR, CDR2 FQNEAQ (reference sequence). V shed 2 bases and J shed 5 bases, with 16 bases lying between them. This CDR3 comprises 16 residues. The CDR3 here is CASSLLDIRRENIQYF. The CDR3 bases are TGTGCCAGCAGCTTACTGGACATCAGACGGGAAAACATTCAGTACTTC.

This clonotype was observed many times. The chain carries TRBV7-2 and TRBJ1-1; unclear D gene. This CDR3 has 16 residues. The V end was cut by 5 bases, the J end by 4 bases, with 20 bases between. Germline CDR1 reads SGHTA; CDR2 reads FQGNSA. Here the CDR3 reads CASSPEVRRTSTEAFF. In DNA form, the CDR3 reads TGTGCCAGCAGCCCCGAAGTGCGGAGGACGAGCACTGAAGCTTTCTTT.

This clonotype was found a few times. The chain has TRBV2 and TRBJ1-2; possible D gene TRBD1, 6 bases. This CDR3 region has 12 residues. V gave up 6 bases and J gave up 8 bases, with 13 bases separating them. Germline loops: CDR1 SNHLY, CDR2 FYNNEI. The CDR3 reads CASSIQGGGYTF. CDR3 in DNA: TGTGCCAGCAGCATACAGGGTGGCGGCTACACCTTC.

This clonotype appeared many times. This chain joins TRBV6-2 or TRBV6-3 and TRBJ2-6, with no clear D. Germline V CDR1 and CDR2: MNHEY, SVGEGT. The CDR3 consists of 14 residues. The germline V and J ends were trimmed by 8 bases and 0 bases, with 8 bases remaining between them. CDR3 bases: TGTGCCAGCGGGTCTCTCTCTGGGGCCAACGTCCTGACTTTC. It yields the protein CASGSLSGANVLTF.

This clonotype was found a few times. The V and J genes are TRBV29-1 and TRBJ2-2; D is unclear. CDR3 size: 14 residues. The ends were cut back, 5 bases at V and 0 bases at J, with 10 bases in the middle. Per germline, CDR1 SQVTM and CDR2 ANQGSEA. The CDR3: CSVSAGANTGELFF. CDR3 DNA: TGCAGCGTTTCGGCAGGAGCGAACACCGGGGAGCTGTTTTTT.

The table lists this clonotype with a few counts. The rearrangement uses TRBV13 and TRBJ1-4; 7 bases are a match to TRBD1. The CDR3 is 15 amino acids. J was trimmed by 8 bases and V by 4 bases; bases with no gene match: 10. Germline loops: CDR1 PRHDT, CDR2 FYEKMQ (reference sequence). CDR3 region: CASSSRQGRKEKLFF. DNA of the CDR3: TGTGCCAGCAGCTCGCGACAGGGACGCAAAGAAAAACTGTTTTTT.

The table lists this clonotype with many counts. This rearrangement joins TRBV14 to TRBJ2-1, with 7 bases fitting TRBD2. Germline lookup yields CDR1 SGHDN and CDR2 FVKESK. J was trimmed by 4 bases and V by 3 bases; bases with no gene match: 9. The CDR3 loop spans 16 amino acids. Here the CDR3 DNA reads TGTGCCAGCAGCCACCCCGGGGAGGGGAAGTACAATGAGCAGTTCTTC. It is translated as CASSHPGEGKYNEQFF.

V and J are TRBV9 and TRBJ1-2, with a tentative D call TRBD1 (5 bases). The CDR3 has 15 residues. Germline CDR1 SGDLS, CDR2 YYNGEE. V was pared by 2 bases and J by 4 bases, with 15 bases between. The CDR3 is CASSVGSPGGYGYTF. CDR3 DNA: TGTGCCAGCAGCGTGGGTTCCCCCGGGGGCTATGGCTACACCTTC.

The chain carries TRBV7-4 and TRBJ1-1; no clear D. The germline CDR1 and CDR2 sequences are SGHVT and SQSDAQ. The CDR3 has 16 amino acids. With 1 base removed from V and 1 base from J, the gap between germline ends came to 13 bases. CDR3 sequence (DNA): TGTGCCAGCAGCTTAGTCGCGGGATTCACGAACACTGAAGCTTTCTTT. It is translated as CASSLVAGFTNTEAFF.

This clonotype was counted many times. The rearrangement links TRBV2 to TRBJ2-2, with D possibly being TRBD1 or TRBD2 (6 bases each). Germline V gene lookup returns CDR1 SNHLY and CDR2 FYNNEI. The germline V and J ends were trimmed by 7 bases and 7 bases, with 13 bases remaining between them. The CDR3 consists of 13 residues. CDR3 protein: CASKKGEDGELFF. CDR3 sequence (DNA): TGTGCCAGCAAGAAGGGGGAGGACGGGGAGCTGTTTTTT.

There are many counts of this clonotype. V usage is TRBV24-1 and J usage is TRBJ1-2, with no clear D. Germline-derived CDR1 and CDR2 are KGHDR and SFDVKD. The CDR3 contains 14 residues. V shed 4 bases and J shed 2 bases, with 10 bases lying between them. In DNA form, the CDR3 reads TGTGCCACCAGTGACTCCGGGCCCAACTATGGCTACACCTTC. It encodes CATSDSGPNYGYTF.

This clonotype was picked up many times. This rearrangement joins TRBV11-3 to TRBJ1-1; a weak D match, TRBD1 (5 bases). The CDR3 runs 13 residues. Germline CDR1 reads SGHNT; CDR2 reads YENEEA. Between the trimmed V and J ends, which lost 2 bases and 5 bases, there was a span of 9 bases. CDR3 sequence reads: CASSLMGETEAFF. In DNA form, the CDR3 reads TGTGCCAGCAGCTTAATGGGGGAAACTGAAGCTTTCTTT.

CDR3: CAISGSGDFTEAFF. CDR3 coding DNA: TGTGCCATCAGTGGGTCGGGGGATTTCACTGAAGCTTTCTTT. The chain recombines TRBV10-3 with TRBJ1-1; D may be TRBD1 (5 bases). Germline-derived CDR1 and CDR2 are ENHRY and SYGVKD. The CDR3 spans 14 residues. V lost 4 bases to trimming and J lost 4 bases, with 13 bases between them.

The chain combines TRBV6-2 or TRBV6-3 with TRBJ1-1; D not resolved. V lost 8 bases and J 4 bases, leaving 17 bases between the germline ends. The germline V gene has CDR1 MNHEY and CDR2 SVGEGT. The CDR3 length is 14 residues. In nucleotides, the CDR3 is TGTGCCAGCGGCTCCCCGGGCCGAGGCACTGAAGCTTTCTTT. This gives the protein CASGSPGRGTEAFF.

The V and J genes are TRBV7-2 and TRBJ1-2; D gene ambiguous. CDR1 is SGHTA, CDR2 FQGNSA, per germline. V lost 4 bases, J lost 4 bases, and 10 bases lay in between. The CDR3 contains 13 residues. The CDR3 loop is CASSSRDVYGYTF. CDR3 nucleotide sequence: TGTGCCAGCAGCTCACGGGATGTCTATGGCTACACCTTC.

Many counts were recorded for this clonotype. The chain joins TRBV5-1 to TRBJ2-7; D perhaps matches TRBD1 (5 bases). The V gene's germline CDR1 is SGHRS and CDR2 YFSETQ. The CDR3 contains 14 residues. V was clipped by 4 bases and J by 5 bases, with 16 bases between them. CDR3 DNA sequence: TGCGCCAGCAGCCCGTTGACCGGCAGGGACGAGCAGTACTTC. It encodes CASSPLTGRDEQYF. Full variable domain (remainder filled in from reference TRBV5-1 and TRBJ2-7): KAGVTQTPRYLIKTRGQQVTLSCSPISGHRSVSWYQQTPGQGLQFLFEYFSETQRNKGNFPGRFSGRQFSNSRSEMNVSTLELGDSALYLCASSPLTGRDEQYFGPGTRLTVT.

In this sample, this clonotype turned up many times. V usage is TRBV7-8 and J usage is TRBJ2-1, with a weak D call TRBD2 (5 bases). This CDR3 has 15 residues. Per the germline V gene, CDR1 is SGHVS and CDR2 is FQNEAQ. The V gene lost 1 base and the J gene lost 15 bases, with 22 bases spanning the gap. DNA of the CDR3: TGTGCCAGCAGCTTAGGGGCCTCGGGTAAGGCTAGCATGTTCTTC. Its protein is CASSLGASGKASMFF.

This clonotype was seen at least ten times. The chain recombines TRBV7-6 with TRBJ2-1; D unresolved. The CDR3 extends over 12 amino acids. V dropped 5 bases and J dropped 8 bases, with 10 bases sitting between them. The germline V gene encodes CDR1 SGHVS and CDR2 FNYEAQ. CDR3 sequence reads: CASSRRAYEQFF. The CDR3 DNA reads TGTGCCAGCAGCCGTAGGGCATATGAGCAGTTCTTC.

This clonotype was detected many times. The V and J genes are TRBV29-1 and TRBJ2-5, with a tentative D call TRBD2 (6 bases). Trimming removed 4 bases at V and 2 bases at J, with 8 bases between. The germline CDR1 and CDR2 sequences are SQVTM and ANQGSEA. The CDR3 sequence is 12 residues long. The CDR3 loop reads CSVVAGQETQYF. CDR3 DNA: TGCAGCGTTGTGGCGGGGCAAGAGACCCAGTACTTC.

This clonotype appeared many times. The CDR3 region has the DNA TGCGCCAGCAGCCAAGATCATGGGGAGCTGTTTTTT. It specifies CASSQDHGELFF. This chain connects TRBV4-1 to TRBJ2-2; no firm D call. The CDR3 contains 12 residues. With 0 bases removed from V and 8 bases from J, the gap between germline ends came to 4 bases. The germline gives CDR1 MGHRA, CDR2 YSYEKL.

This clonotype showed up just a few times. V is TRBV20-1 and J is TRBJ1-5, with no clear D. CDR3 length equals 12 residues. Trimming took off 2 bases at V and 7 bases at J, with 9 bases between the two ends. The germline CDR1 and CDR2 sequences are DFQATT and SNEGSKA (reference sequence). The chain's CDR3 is CSARSGVQPQHF. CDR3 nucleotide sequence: TGCAGTGCTAGAAGCGGGGTCCAGCCCCAGCATTTT.

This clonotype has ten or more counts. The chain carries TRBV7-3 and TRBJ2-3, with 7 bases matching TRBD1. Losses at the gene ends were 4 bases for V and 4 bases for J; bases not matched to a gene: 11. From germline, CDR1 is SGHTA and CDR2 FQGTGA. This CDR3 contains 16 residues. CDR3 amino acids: CASSSAGTAGSDTQYF. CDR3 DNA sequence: TGTGCCAGCAGCTCCGCCGGGACAGCAGGTTCAGATACGCAGTATTTT. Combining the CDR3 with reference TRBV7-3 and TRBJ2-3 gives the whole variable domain GAGVSQTPSNKVTEKGKYVELRCDPISGHTALYWYRQSLGQGPEFLIYFQGTGAADDSGLPNDRFFAVRPEGSVSTLKIQRTERGDSAVYLCASSSAGTAGSDTQYFGPGTRLTVL.